These 10 T cell receptor beta chains originate from one sample sequenced in a study of blood T cell repertoires in COVID-19. TCRdb's table, derived via immunoSEQ multiplex PCR, lists solely in-frame clones and lacks some. The table shows around 40,000 clones, with over 75% occurring only once. The sample was peripheral blood. Receptors were obtained from a man younger than 45 with active or convalescent COVID-19.

The chain employs TRBV29-1 and TRBJ1-4; no firm D call. Germline CDR1 reads SQVTM; CDR2 reads ANQGSEA. V shed 7 bases and J shed 5 bases, with 17 bases lying between them. The CDR3 extends over 14 amino acids. This chain's CDR3 is CSAHDQAANEKLFF. CDR3 nucleotides: TGCAGCGCCCATGACCAGGCAGCCAATGAAAAACTGTTTTTT.

The chain links TRBV28 to TRBJ1-3; D may be TRBD1 (6 bases). This CDR3 region has 16 residues. From germline, CDR1 is MDHEN and CDR2 SYDVKM. Trimming took 3 bases from V and 3 from J, leaving 15 bases between them. The CDR3 loop is CASSFHQGYDGNTIYF. The CDR3 DNA follows: TGTGCCAGCAGTTTTCACCAGGGGTACGATGGAAACACCATATATTTT. The full variable domain, completed using reference TRBV28 and TRBJ1-3, is DVKVTQSSRYLVKRTGEKVFLECVQDMDHENMFWYRQDPGLGLRLIYFSYDVKMKEKGDIPEGYSVSREKKERFSLILESASTNQTSMYLCASSFHQGYDGNTIYFGEGSWLTVV.

The V and J genes are TRBV7-9 and TRBJ1-1, with D tentatively TRBD1 (6 bases). Germline V gives CDR1 SEHNR, CDR2 FQNEAQ (reference sequence). The CDR3 length is 14 residues. Trimming shortened V by 5 bases and J by 0 bases, and 10 bases separated the two germline ends. The CDR3 coding sequence is TGTGCCAGCAGCAGGGGGGGCATGAACACTGAAGCTTTCTTT. Protein: CASSRGGMNTEAFF.

This rearrangement joins TRBV24-1 to TRBJ2-1; the match to TRBD2 covers 12 bases. Germline V lookup: CDR1 KGHDR, CDR2 SFDVKD. J gave up 6 bases and V 0 bases, and 2 bases lay outside the gene matches. This CDR3 is 16 amino acids long. The CDR3 bases are TGTGCCACCAGTGATTTGCAGACTAGCGGGAGCAATGAGCAGTTCTTC. Translating it yields CATSDLQTSGSNEQFF.

On this clone: A junction end diverges from the germline sequence, so it may reflect a read error. V gene TRBV11-3 combines with J gene TRBJ1-2; D not resolved. Germline CDR1 reads SGHNT; CDR2 reads YENEEA. The CDR3 sequence is 12 residues long. The CDR3 loop reads CASSLVGEGYTF. In DNA form, the CDR3 reads TGTGCCAGCAGCTTAGTCGGGGAAGGCTATACCTTC.

The chain couples TRBV18 to TRBJ1-6; the match to TRBD1 covers 9 bases. CDR1 is KGHSH, CDR2 LQKENI, per germline. The CDR3 totals 21 residues. V dropped 2 bases and J dropped 0; count of bases not matched to a gene: 14. Here the CDR3 reads CASSPDAGQGLLSSYNSPLHF. In DNA, the CDR3 is TGTGCCAGCTCACCAGACGCGGGACAGGGCCTCCTGAGCTCCTATAATTCACCCCTCCACTTT.

This clone has only one observation. The chain uses TRBV2 and TRBJ2-3, with TRBD2 matching 7 bases. The CDR3 contains 15 residues. Germline CDR1 is SNHLY and CDR2 is FYNNEI. J lost 2 bases, V lost 6 bases, and 8 bases had no gene match. CDR3 sequence: CASRGRGFLTDTQYF. The CDR3 region has the DNA TGTGCCAGCAGGGGGCGGGGGTTCCTCACAGATACGCAGTATTTT.

This sequence joins TRBV12-3 or TRBV12-4 and TRBJ2-5; possible D gene TRBD1, 5 bases. V shed 2 bases and J shed 5 bases, with 9 bases lying between them. This CDR3 has 13 residues. The CDR3, as DNA: TGTGCCAGCAGTTTATTAGCAGGGGAGACCCAGTACTTC. Translated: CASSLLAGETQYF.

This clone showed up just a few times. The J gene is TRBJ1-2, the V gene TRBV5-8, with 10 bases lining up with TRBD1. The V gene's germline CDR1 is SGHTS and CDR2 YDEGEE. CDR3 length equals 14 residues. V lost 4 bases and J lost 4; bases outside the gene matches: 4. CDR3 nucleotide sequence: TGTGCCAGCAGCACGGGACAGGGGCGCTATGGCTACACCTTC. Translating gives CASSTGQGRYGYTF. The full variable domain, with the rest looked up from reference TRBV5-8 and TRBJ1-2, is EAGVTQSPTHLIKTRGQQATLRCSPISGHTSVYWYQQALGLGLQFLLWYDEGEERNRGNFPPRFSGRQFPNYSSELNVNALELEDSALYLCASSTGQGRYGYTFGSGTRLTVV.

V usage is TRBV28 and J usage is TRBJ1-6; TRBD1 aligns across 8 bases. J was trimmed by 10 bases and V by 3 bases; bases with no gene match: 5. The germline V gene has CDR1 MDHEN and CDR2 SYDVKM. The CDR3 runs to 14 residues. The CDR3 is CASSLAQGGSPLHF. CDR3 sequence (DNA): TGTGCCAGCAGTTTGGCACAGGGGGGATCACCCCTCCACTTT. The full variable domain, with the rest looked up from reference TRBV28 and TRBJ1-6, is DVKVTQSSRYLVKRTGEKVFLECVQDMDHENMFWYRQDPGLGLRLIYFSYDVKMKEKGDIPEGYSVSREKKERFSLILESASTNQTSMYLCASSLAQGGSPLHFGNGTRLTVT.